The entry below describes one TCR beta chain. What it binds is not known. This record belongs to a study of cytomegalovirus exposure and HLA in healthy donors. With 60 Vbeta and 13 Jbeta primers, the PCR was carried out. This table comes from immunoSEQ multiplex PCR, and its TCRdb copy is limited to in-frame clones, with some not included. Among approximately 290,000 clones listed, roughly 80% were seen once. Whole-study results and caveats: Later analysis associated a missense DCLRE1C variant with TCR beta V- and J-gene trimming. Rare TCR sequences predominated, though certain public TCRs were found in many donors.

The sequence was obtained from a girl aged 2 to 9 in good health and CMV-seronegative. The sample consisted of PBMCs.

Written as DNA, the CDR3 is TGTGCCACCAGCAACCCTGGGATCGGGAGCGCCTCCTACGAGCAGTACTTC. Its translation: CATSNPGIGSASYEQYF. The V call is TRBV15, the J call TRBJ2-7; D possibly corresponds to TRBD2 (6 bases). CDR3 length: 17 residues. V dropped 4 bases and J dropped 0 bases, with 19 bases sitting between them. Looked up from germline, CDR1 is LNHNV and CDR2 is YYDKDF (reference sequence).